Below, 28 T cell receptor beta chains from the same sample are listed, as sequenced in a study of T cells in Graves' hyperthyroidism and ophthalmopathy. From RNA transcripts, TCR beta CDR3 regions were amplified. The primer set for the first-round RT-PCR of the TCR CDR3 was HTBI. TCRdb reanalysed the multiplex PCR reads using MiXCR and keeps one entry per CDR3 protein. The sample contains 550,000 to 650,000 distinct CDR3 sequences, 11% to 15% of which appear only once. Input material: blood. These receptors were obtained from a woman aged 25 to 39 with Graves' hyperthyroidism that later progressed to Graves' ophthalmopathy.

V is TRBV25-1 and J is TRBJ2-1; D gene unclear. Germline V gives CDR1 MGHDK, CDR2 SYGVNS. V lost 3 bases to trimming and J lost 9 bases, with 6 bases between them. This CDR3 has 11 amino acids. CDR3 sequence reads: CASSDFFEQFF. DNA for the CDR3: TGTGCCAGCAGTGACTTCTTTGAGCAGTTCTTC.

CDR3 protein: CASSQGSGWNTEAFF. The CDR3 DNA reads TGCGCCAGCAGCCAAGGCAGTGGGTGGAACACTGAAGCTTTCTTT. The J gene is TRBJ1-1, the V gene TRBV4-1; D unclear. This CDR3 has 15 amino acids. Trimming cost V 1 base and J 1 base, with 10 bases left between them. Germline CDR1 is MGHRA and CDR2 is YSYEKL.

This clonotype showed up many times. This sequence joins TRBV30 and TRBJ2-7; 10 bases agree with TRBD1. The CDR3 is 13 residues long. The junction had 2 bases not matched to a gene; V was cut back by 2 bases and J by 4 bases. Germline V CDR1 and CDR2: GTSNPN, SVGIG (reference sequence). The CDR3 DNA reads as TGTGCCTGGAGTTCGGGACAGGGGTACGAGCAGTACTTC. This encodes CAWSSGQGYEQYF. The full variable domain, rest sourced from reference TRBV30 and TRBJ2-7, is SQTIHQWPATLVQPVGSPLSLECTVEGTSNPNLYWYRQAAGRGLQLLFYSVGIGQISSEVPQNLSASRPQDRQFILSSKKLLLSDSGFYLCAWSSGQGYEQYFGPGTRLTVT.

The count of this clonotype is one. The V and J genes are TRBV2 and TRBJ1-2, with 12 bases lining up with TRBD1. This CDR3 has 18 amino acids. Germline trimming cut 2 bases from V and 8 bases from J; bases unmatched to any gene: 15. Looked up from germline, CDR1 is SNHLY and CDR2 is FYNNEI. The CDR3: CASSEQGQGANVVSGYTF. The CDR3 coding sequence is TGTGCCAGCAGTGAACAGGGACAGGGGGCGAATGTCGTCTCGGGCTACACCTTC.

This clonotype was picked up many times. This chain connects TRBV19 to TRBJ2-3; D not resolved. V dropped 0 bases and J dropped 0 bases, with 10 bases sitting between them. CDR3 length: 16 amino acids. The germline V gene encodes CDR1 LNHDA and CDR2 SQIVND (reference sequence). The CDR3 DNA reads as TGTGCCAGTAGTATAGAACAGAGACGGAGCACAGATACGCAGTATTTT. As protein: CASSIEQRRSTDTQYF.

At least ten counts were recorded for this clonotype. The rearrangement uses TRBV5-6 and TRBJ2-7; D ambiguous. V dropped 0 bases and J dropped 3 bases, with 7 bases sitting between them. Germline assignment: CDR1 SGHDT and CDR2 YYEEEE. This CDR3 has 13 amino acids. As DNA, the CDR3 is TGTGCCAGCAGCTTGGTGCGGAACTACGAGCAGTACTTC. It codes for CASSLVRNYEQYF.

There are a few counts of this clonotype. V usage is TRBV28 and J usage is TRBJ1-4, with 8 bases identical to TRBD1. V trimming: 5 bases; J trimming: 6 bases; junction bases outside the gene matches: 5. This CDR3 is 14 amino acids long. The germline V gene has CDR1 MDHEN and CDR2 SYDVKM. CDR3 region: CASSTGGFDEKLFF. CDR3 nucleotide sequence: TGTGCCAGCAGTACAGGGGGTTTTGATGAAAAACTGTTTTTT.

Here the CDR3 reads CASSLAFPDRSLVKLFF. The CDR3 DNA sequence: TGTGCCAGCAGTTTAGCCTTCCCGGACAGATCCCTGGTAAAACTGTTTTTT. The chain links TRBV12-3 or TRBV12-4 to TRBJ1-4, with D possibly matching TRBD1 (6 bases). The V end lost 0 bases, the J end lost 10 bases, and 21 bases lay between the germline ends. The CDR3 covers 17 residues.

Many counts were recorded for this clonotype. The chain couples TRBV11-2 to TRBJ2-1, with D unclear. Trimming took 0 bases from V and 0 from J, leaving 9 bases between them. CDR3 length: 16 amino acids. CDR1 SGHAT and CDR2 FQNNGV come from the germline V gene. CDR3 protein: CASSLDLASSYNEQFF. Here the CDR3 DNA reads TGTGCCAGCAGCTTAGATCTTGCGTCCTCCTACAATGAGCAGTTCTTC.

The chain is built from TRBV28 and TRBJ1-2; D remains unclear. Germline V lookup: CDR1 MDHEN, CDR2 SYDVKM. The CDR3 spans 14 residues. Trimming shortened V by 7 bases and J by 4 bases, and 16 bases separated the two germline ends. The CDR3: CASTSGPAFYGYTF. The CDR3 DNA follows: TGTGCCAGCACCAGCGGACCTGCCTTCTATGGCTACACCTTC.

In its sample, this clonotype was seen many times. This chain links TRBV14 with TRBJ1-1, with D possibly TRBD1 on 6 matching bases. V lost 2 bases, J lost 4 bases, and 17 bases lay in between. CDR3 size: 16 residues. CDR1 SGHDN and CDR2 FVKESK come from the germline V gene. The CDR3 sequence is CASSQLIGGLTTEAFF. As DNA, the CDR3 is TGTGCCAGCAGCCAACTAATAGGGGGATTAACCACTGAAGCTTTCTTT.

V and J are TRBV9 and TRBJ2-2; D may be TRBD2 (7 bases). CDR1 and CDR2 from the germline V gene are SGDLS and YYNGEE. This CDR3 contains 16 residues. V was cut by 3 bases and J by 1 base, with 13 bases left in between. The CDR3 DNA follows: TGTGCCAGCAGCGGGGGGGGACAAAAGAACACCGGGGAGCTGTTTTTT. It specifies CASSGGGQKNTGELFF. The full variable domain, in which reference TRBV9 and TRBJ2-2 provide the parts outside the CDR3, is DSGVTQTPKHLITATGQRVTLRCSPRSGDLSVYWYQQSLDQGLQFLIQYYNGEERAKGNILERFSAQQFPDLHSELNLSSLELGDSALYFCASSGGGQKNTGELFFGEGSRLTVL.

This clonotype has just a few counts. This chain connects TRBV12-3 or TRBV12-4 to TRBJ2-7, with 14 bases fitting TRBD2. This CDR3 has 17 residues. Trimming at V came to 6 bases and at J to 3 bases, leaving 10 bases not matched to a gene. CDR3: CASSPGLAGVLSYEQYF. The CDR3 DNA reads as TGTGCCAGCAGCCCGGGACTAGCGGGAGTTCTCAGCTACGAGCAGTACTTC.

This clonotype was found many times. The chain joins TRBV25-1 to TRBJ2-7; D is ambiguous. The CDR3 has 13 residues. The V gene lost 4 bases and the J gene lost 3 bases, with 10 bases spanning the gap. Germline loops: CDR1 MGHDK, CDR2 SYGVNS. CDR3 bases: TGTGCCAGCAGTGCTCAAGGGTTCTACGAGCAGTACTTC. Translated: CASSAQGFYEQYF.

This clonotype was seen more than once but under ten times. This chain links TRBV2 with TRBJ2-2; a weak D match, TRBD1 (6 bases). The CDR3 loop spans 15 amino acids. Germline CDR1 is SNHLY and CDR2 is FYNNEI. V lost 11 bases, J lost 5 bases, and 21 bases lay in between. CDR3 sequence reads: CARPSVGAETGELFF. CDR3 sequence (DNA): TGTGCCCGTCCGTCTGTGGGGGCGGAAACCGGGGAGCTGTTTTTT.

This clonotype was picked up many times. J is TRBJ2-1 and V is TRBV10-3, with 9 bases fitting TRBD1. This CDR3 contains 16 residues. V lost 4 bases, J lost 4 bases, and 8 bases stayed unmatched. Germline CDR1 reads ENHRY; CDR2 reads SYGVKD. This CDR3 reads CAISGSGQGFYNEQFF. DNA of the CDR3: TGTGCCATCAGTGGTTCGGGACAGGGCTTTTACAATGAGCAGTTCTTC.

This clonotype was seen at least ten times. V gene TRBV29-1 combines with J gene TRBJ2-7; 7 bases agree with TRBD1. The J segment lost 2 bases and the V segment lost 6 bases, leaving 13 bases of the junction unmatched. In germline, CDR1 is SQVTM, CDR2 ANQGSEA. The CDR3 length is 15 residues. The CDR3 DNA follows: TGCAGCGTGAATCTTTCAGGGGGTTCCACCTACGAGCAGTACTTC. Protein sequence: CSVNLSGGSTYEQYF.

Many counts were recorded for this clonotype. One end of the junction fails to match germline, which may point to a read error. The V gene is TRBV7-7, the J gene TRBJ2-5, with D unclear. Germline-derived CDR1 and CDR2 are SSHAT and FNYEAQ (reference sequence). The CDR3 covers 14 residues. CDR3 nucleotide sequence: TGTGCTAGCAGCTCCGGCGGAATGGGAGAGACCCAGTACTTC. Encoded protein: CASSSGGMGETQYF.

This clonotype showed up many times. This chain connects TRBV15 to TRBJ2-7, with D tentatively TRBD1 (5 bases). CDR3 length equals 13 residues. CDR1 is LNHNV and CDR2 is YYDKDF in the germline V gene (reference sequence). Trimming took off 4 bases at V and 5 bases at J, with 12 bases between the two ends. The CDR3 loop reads CATSTLKGNEQYF. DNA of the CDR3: TGTGCCACCAGCACGCTCAAGGGGAACGAGCAGTACTTC. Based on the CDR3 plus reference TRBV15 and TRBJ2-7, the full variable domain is DAMVIQNPRYQVTQFGKPVTLSCSQTLNHNVMYWYQQKSSQAPKLLFHYYDKDFNNEADTPDNFQSRRPNTSFCFLDIRSPGLGDTAMYLCATSTLKGNEQYFGPGTRLTVT.

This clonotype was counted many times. CDR3 DNA sequence: TGTGCCAGCAGCCAGGTTGGACTAGCGGGAGTGAGGGATGAGCAGTTCTTC. Translation: CASSQVGLAGVRDEQFF. This rearrangement joins TRBV3-1 to TRBJ2-1; 13 bases match TRBD2. Trimming cost V 3 bases and J 8 bases; bases outside gene matches: 10. CDR3 length: 17 residues. Germline CDR1 is LGHDT and CDR2 is YNNKEL (reference sequence).

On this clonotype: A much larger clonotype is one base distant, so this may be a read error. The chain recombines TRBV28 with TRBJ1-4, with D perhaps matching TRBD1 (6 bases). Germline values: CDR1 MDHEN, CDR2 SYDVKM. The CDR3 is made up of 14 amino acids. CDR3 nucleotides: TGTGCCACCGAAACAGGGACCCTTAATGAAGAACTGTTTTTT. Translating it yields CATETGTLNEELFF.

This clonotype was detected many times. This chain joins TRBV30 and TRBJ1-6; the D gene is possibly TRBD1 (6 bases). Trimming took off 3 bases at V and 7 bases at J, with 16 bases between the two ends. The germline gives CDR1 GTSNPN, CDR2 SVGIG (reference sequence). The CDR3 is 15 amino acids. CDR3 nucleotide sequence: TGTGCCTGGAGAACCCCCGACAGGAACAATTCACCCCTCCACTTT. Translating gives CAWRTPDRNNSPLHF.

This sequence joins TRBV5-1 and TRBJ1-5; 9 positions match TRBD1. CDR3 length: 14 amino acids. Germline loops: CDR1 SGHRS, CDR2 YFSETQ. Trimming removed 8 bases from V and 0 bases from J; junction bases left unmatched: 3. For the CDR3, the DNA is TGCGCCAGAACAGGGGGCAATAGCAATCAGCCCCAGCATTTT. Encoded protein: CARTGGNSNQPQHF.

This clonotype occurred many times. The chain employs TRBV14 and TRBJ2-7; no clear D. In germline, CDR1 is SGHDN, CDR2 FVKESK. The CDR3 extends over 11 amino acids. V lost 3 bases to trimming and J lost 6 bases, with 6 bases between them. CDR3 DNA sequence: TGTGCCAGCAGCCAGAAGTCCGAGCAGTACTTC. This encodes CASSQKSEQYF.

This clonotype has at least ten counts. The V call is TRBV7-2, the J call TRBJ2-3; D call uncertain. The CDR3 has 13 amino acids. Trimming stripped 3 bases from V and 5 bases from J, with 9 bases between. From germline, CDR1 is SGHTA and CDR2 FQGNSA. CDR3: CASSFGAGDTQYF. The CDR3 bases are TGTGCCAGCAGCTTCGGAGCCGGAGATACGCAGTATTTT.

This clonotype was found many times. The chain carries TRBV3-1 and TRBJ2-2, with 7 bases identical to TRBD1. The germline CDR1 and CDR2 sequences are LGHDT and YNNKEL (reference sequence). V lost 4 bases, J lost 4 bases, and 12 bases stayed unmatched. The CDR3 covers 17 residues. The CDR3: CASSRNNRGWSTGELFF. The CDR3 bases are TGTGCCAGCAGCCGGAACAACAGGGGTTGGAGCACCGGGGAGCTGTTTTTT.

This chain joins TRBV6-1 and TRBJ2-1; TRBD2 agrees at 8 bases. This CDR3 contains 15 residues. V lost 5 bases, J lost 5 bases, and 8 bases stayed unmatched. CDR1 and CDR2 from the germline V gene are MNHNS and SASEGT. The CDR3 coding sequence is TGTGCCAGCAGTCTACTAGCGGATATGAACAATGAGCAGTTCTTC. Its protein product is CASSLLADMNNEQFF.

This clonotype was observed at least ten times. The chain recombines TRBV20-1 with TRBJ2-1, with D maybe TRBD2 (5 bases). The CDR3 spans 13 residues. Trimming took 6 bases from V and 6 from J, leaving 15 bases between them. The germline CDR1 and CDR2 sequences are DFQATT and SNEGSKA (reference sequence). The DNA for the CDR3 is TGCAGTGCGAATCCCCCAGAGGGCAATGAGCAGTTCTTC. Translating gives CSANPPEGNEQFF.